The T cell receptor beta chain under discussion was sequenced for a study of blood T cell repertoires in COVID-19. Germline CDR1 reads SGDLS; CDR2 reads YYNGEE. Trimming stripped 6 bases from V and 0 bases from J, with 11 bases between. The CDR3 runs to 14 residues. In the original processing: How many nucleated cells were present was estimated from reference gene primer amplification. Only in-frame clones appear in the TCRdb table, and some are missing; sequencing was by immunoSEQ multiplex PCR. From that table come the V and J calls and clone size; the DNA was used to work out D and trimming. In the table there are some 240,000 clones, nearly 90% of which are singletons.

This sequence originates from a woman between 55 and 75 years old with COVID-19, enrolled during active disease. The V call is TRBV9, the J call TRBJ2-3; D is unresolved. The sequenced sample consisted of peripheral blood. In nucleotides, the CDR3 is TGTGCCAGCAATGGCGGAGCAAGCACAGATACGCAGTATTTT. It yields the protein CASNGGASTDTQYF. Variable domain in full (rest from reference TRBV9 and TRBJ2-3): DSGVTQTPKHLITATGQRVTLRCSPRSGDLSVYWYQQSLDQGLQFLIQYYNGEERAKGNILERFSAQQFPDLHSELNLSSLELGDSALYFCASNGGASTDTQYFGPGTRLTVL.